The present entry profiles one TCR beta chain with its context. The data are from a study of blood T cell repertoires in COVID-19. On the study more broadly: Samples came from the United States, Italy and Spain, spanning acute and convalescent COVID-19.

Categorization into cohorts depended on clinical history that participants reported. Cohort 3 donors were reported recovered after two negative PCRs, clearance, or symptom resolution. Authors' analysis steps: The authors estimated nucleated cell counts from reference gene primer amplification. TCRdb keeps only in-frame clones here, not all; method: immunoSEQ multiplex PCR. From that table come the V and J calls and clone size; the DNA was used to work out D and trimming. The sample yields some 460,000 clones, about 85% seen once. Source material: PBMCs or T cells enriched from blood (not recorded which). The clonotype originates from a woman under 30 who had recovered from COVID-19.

Here the CDR3 DNA reads TGTGCCAGCAGCGGCCCCGGGACTAGCGGGGGTTTACAAGAGACCCAGTACTTC. Translated: CASSGPGTSGGLQETQYF. The chain links TRBV13 to TRBJ2-5, with TRBD2 matching 14 bases. The CDR3 consists of 18 residues. V lost 5 bases and J lost 2; bases outside the gene matches: 10. Germline loops: CDR1 PRHDT, CDR2 FYEKMQ (reference sequence).